Below are 18 T cell receptor beta chains sequenced from a single sample in a study of CD8 T cells in Susac syndrome. With random hexamers, reverse transcription was performed on about 0.5 to 1 ug of RNA. One entry per CDR3 protein, called by TCRdb with MiXCR from the immunoSEQ multiplex PCR reads. This table has roughly 120,000 distinct CDR3 sequences, about 95% appearing once. The sample taken for sequencing was CD4+ T cells from PBMCs. The origin of the receptors is a human donor in good health.

This clonotype appeared once. This rearrangement joins TRBV5-1 to TRBJ2-7, with 7 positions matching TRBD1. Looked up from germline, CDR1 is SGHRS and CDR2 is YFSETQ. The ends lost 3 bases at V and 2 bases at J; junction bases unmatched: 5. The CDR3 sequence is 14 residues long. The CDR3, as DNA: TGCGCCAGCAGCTCGACAGGGCCGACCTACGAGCAGTACTTC. It encodes CASSSTGPTYEQYF.

This clonotype showed up just once. The CDR3 is CASKLTGLANTGELFF. Here the CDR3 DNA reads TGTGCCAGTAAACTCACCGGACTGGCCAACACCGGGGAGCTGTTTTTT. This rearrangement joins TRBV19 to TRBJ2-2; D possibly corresponds to TRBD2 (5 bases). This CDR3 region has 16 residues. V was cut by 7 bases and J by 2 bases, with 17 bases left in between. CDR1 is LNHDA and CDR2 is SQIVND in the germline V gene (reference sequence).

The V and J genes are TRBV6-4 and TRBJ1-1; TRBD1 might be the D (6 bases). Germline values: CDR1 MRHNA, CDR2 SNTAGT. This CDR3 has 13 amino acids. V dropped 3 bases and J dropped 4 bases, with 9 bases sitting between them. CDR3 nucleotide sequence: TGTGCCAGCAGTGAGAAGGGGGGCACTGAAGCTTTCTTT. Its translation: CASSEKGGTEAFF.

V usage is TRBV29-1 and J usage is TRBJ2-7; D might be TRBD1 (9 bases). Per germline, CDR1 SQVTM and CDR2 ANQGSEA. The CDR3 extends over 14 amino acids. Trimming took off 6 bases at V and 0 bases at J, with 15 bases between the two ends. This CDR3 reads CSVGGDRASYEQYF. The CDR3 DNA follows: TGCAGCGTCGGGGGGGACAGGGCCTCCTACGAGCAGTACTTC.

The gene calls are TRBV12-3 or TRBV12-4 and TRBJ1-5; D is possibly TRBD1 (5 bases). The CDR3 runs 13 residues. V shed 4 bases and J shed 5 bases, with 9 bases lying between them. The CDR3 nucleotides are TGTGCCAGCAGTTGGGCAGGGTATCAGCCCCAGCATTTT. Translating gives CASSWAGYQPQHF.

The chain couples TRBV5-6 to TRBJ2-7, with D possibly being TRBD1 (5 bases). Germline V gene data show CDR1 as SGHDT and CDR2 as YYEEEE. Trimming took 2 bases from V and 1 from J, leaving 10 bases between them. CDR3 size: 14 residues. For the CDR3, the DNA is TGTGCCAGCAGCTTCGACAGAATATCCTACGAGCAGTACTTC. It specifies CASSFDRISYEQYF. The whole variable domain, filled in from reference TRBV5-6 and TRBJ2-7, reads DAGVTQSPTHLIKTRGQQVTLRCSPKSGHDTVSWYQQALGQGPQFIFQYYEEEERQRGNFPDRFSGHQFPNYSSELNVNALLLGDSALYLCASSFDRISYEQYFGPGTRLTVT.

The V gene is TRBV3-1, the J gene TRBJ1-2; 10 positions agree with TRBD1. From germline, CDR1 is LGHDT and CDR2 YNNKEL (reference sequence). With V trimmed by 1 base and J by 4 bases, 9 bases remained unmatched. This CDR3 is built from 17 residues. The CDR3 bases are TGTGCCAGCAGCCAAGTGCCGGGACAGGGGAATGTCTATGGCTACACCTTC. This gives the protein CASSQVPGQGNVYGYTF.

The genes are TRBV7-2 and TRBJ2-7; no reliable D call. The V gene lost 3 bases and the J gene lost 4 bases, with 7 bases spanning the gap. This CDR3 contains 12 residues. Germline V gene sequence: CDR1 SGHTA, CDR2 FQGNSA. CDR3 nucleotide sequence: TGTGCCAGCAGCTTGGTGGGGTACGAGCAGTACTTC. It translates to CASSLVGYEQYF. The complete variable domain, with remaining parts taken from reference TRBV7-2 and TRBJ2-7, reads GAGVSQSPSNKVTEKGKDVELRCDPISGHTALYWYRQSLGQGLEFLIYFQGNSAPDKSGLPSDRFSAERTGGSVSTLTIQRTQQEDSAVYLCASSLVGYEQYFGPGTRLTVT.

This sequence joins TRBV3-1 and TRBJ2-5, with TRBD2 matching 9 bases. The germline V gene has CDR1 LGHDT and CDR2 YNNKEL (reference sequence). The V gene end was trimmed by 5 bases and the J gene end by 5 bases; junction bases not matched to a gene: 9. This CDR3 contains 15 residues. This CDR3 is CASSGGSSGSETQYF. The CDR3 region has the DNA TGTGCCAGCAGCGGAGGGAGTAGCGGGAGTGAGACCCAGTACTTC.

The rearrangement links TRBV2 to TRBJ2-7; TRBD2 is a possible D gene (5 bases). CDR3 size: 12 residues. The V end was cut by 5 bases, the J end by 5 bases, with 10 bases between. Germline loops: CDR1 SNHLY, CDR2 FYNNEI. This chain's CDR3 is CASSSGFNEQYF. CDR3 coding DNA: TGTGCCAGCAGTTCGGGGTTTAACGAGCAGTACTTC.

This CDR3 is CASSLNAPGGPEQYF. The DNA of the CDR3 is TGTGCCAGCAGCTTGAACGCTCCAGGTGGGCCCGAGCAGTACTTC. This chain joins TRBV5-6 and TRBJ2-7, with D unresolved. Trimming cost V 1 base and J 6 bases, with 17 bases left between them. The CDR3 extends over 15 amino acids. Germline assignment: CDR1 SGHDT and CDR2 YYEEEE.

In DNA form, the CDR3 reads TGCAGTCCCGACAGGGAGGCCACTGAAGCTTTCTTT. Translation gives CSPDREATEAFF. V and J are TRBV20-1 and TRBJ1-1; 7 bases map to TRBD1. Germline loops: CDR1 DFQATT, CDR2 SNEGSKA (reference sequence). The CDR3 runs to 12 residues. V shed 8 bases, J shed 4 bases, and the junction held 7 bases outside the gene matches.

The rearrangement joins TRBV12-3 or TRBV12-4 to TRBJ1-1; TRBD1 might be the D (5 bases). The CDR3 is made up of 16 amino acids. Trimming pared 8 bases from V and 2 bases from J, leaving 21 bases between. The CDR3 bases are TGTGCCAGCTCGCAACAGGCGGGGGTAGGAAACACTGAAGCTTTCTTT. As protein: CASSQQAGVGNTEAFF.

The V call is TRBV20-1, the J call TRBJ1-5, with D unclear. Trimming shortened V by 6 bases and J by 0 bases, and 15 bases separated the two germline ends. The germline V gene has CDR1 DFQATT and CDR2 SNEGSKA (reference sequence). This CDR3 region has 15 residues. CDR3: CSAPTIPGSNQPQHF. The DNA of the CDR3 is TGCAGTGCCCCGACCATCCCAGGTAGCAATCAGCCCCAGCATTTT.

This clonotype was seen a single time. This chain connects TRBV6-6 to TRBJ2-7; the D gene could be TRBD1 or TRBD2 (5 bases each). Per the germline V gene, CDR1 is MNHNY and CDR2 is SVGAGI (reference sequence). This CDR3 contains 13 residues. Deletions cut 6 bases from V and 4 bases from J, with 13 bases between. The CDR3: CASRRDGRYEQYF. CDR3 coding DNA: TGTGCCAGCAGAAGGGACGGAAGATACGAGCAGTACTTC.

V and J are TRBV4-2 and TRBJ1-6; 7 positions match TRBD1. The germline gives CDR1 LGHNA, CDR2 YNFKEQ. The V gene end was trimmed by 4 bases and the J gene end by 7 bases; junction bases not matched to a gene: 7. This CDR3 has 15 amino acids. For the CDR3, the DNA is TGTGCCAGCAGCCGATCCGGGACAGTGAATTCACCCCTCCACTTT. Protein product: CASSRSGTVNSPLHF.

The chain combines TRBV7-3 with TRBJ1-1; no firm D call. The CDR3 length is 14 residues. V was trimmed by 1 base and J by 1 base, leaving 7 bases between them. Germline values: CDR1 SGHTA, CDR2 FQGTGA. The CDR3 DNA sequence: TGTGCCAGCAGCTTAATTGCAGGGAACACTGAAGCTTTCTTT. Protein product: CASSLIAGNTEAFF.

The chain uses TRBV3-1 and TRBJ2-6, with D perhaps matching TRBD1 (5 bases). CDR3 length: 17 amino acids. Germline V lookup: CDR1 LGHDT, CDR2 YNNKEL (reference sequence). V lost 4 bases, J lost 0 bases, and 13 bases lay in between. CDR3 loop: CASSRRQGISGANVLTF. CDR3 bases: TGTGCCAGCAGCCGGCGTCAGGGAATCTCTGGGGCCAACGTCCTGACTTTC. Combining the CDR3 with reference TRBV3-1 and TRBJ2-6 gives the whole variable domain DTAVSQTPKYLVTQMGNDKSIKCEQNLGHDTMYWYKQDSKKFLKIMFSYNNKELIINETVPNRFSPKSPDKAHLNLHINSLELGDSAVYFCASSRRQGISGANVLTFGAGSRLTVL.